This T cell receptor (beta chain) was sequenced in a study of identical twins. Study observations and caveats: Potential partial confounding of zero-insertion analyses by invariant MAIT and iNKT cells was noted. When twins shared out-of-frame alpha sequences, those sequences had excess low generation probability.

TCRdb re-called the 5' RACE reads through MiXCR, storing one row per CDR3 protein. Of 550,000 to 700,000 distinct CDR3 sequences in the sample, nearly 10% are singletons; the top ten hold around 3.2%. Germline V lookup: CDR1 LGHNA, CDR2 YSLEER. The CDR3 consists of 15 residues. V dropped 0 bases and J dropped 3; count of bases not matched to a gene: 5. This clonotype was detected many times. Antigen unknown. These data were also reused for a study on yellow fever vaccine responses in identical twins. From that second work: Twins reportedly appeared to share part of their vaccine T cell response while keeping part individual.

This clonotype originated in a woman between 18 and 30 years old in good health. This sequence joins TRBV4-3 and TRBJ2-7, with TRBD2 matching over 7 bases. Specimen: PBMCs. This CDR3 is CASSQDREGIYEQYF. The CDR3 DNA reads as TGCGCCAGCAGCCAAGATAGGGAGGGGATCTACGAGCAGTACTTC.